This TCR beta chain appears in the sequencing data of a study of T cells in localized non-small cell lung cancer. With regard to this clone: The antigen is undetermined.

Germline V gene sequence: CDR1 SGHDT, CDR2 YYEEEE. V lost 0 bases and J 2 bases, leaving 5 bases between the germline ends. The CDR3 runs 14 residues. Repertoires were generated with immunoSEQ multiplex PCR, while TCRdb's copy carries only in-frame clones and drops some. The sample includes about 33,000 clones, roughly 88% seen only once; the top ten take around 4.5%. Findings of the study overall: Among the top 100 tumor clones, a median about 59 appeared in adjacent lung. Of the tissues analyzed, uninvolved adjacent lung showed maximal T cell clonality, greater than tumor. Patients showing higher blood T cell density tended to see longer overall survival. It remains possible that heterogeneity exists, since only one tumor region was sequenced.

The sequence was obtained from a man aged 35 to 69 with stage I lung adenocarcinoma. Specimen: peripheral blood, collected before any cancer treatment. V is TRBV5-6 and J is TRBJ2-2; D gene unclear. The DNA for the CDR3 is TGTGCCAGCAGCTTGGCTCCTAACACCGGGGAGCTGTTTTTT. It specifies CASSLAPNTGELFF.